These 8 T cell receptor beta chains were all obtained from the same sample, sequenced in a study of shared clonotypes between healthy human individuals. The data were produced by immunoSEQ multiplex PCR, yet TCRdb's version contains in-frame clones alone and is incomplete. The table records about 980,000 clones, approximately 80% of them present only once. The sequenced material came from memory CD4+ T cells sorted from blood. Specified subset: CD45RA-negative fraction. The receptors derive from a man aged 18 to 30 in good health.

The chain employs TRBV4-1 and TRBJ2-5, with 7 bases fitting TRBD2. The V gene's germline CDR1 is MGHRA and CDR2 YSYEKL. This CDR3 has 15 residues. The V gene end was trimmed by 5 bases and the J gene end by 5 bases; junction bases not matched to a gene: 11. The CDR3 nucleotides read TGCGCCAGCAGCGATCGAAGCGGGATGCGGGAGACCCAGTACTTC. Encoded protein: CASSDRSGMRETQYF.

CDR3 region: CASSARRGEPQHF. The CDR3 bases are TGTGCCAGCAGCGCCAGAAGGGGGGAACCCCAGCATTTT. This sequence joins TRBV7-3 and TRBJ1-5, with TRBD1 as a possible D gene (6 bases). V was trimmed by 5 bases and J by 10 bases, leaving 15 bases between them. Germline-derived CDR1 and CDR2 are SGHTA and FQGTGA. The CDR3 length is 13 residues.

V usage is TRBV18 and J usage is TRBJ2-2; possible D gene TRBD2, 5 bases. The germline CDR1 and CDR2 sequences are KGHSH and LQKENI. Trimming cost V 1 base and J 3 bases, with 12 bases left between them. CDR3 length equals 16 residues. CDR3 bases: TGTGCCAGCTCACCACTCCTAGCAGAGTACACCGGGGAGCTGTTTTTT. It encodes CASSPLLAEYTGELFF.

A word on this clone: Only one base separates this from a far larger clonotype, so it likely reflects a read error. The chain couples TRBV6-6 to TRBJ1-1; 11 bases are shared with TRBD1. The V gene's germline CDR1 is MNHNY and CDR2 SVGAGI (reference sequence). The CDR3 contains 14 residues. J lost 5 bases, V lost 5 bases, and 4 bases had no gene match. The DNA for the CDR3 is TGTGCCAGCAGTGGACAGGGGGCGCGGACTGAAGCTTTCTTT. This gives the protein CASSGQGARTEAFF.

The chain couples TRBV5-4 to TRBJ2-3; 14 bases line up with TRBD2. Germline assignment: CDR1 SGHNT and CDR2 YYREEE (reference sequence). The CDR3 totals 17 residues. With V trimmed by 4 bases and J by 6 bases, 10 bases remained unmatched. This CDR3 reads CASSPGGLAGGSDTQYF. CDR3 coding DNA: TGTGCCAGCAGCCCCGGTGGACTAGCGGGGGGCTCGGATACGCAGTATTTT.

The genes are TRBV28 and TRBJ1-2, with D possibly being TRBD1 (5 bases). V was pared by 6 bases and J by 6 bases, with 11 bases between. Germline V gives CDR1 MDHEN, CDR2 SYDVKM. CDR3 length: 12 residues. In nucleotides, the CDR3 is TGTGCCAGCAGAGAAGGGGTTAATGGCTACACCTTC. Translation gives CASREGVNGYTF.

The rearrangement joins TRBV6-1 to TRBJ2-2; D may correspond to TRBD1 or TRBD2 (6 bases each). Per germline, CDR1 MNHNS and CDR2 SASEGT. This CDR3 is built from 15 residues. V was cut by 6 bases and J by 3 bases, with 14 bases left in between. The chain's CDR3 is CASREGTLDTGELFF. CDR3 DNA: TGTGCCAGCAGGGAGGGGACACTCGACACCGGGGAGCTGTTTTTT.

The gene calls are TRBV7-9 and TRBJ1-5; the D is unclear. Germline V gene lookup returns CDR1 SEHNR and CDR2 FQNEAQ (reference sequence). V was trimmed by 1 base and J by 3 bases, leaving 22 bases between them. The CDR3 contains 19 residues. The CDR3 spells CASSLGIAGGNLINQPQHF. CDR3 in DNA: TGTGCCAGCAGCTTAGGGATTGCTGGCGGGAACCTTATCAATCAGCCCCAGCATTTT. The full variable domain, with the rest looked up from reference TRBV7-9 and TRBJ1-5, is DTGVSQNPRHKITKRGQNVTFRCDPISEHNRLYWYRQTLGQGPEFLTYFQNEAQLEKSRLLSDRFSAERPKGSFSTLEIQRTEQGDSAMYLCASSLGIAGGNLINQPQHFGDGTRLSIL.